This T cell receptor beta chain was captured in a study of technical replicates of blood from several donors. Here immunoSEQ multiplex PCR was the method, and the copy in TCRdb shows in-frame clones only, minus some. Here the sample spans over 50,000 clones, approximately 92% being singletons. CDR3 length: 15 amino acids. V lost 4 bases to trimming and J lost 0 bases, with 10 bases between them. The germline V gene encodes CDR1 SGHRS and CDR2 YFSETQ. This clone has just one count. The sequenced sample was PBMCs. This sequence originates from a human donor in good health. Some clones in this sample may be carry-over from other donors' samples. V is TRBV5-1 and J is TRBJ1-4, with D possibly TRBD1 on 5 matching bases. The CDR3 sequence is CASSPGGATNEKLFF. CDR3 sequence (DNA): TGCGCCAGCAGCCCCGGGGGAGCAACTAATGAAAAACTGTTTTTT.